The 17 T cell receptor beta chains below all came from one sample that was sequenced in a study of control samples from healthy donors and cancer patients. Profiled with immunoSEQ multiplex PCR; TCRdb holds only in-frame clones, not every one. Of 120,000 or so clones listed, around 92% are singletons. The sample consisted of PBMCs. The source of these receptors is a man older than 75 with head and neck cancer.

The V gene is TRBV7-9, the J gene TRBJ2-1; 9 bases fit TRBD2. V lost 5 bases, J lost 3 bases, and 2 bases stayed unmatched. Germline assignment: CDR1 SEHNR and CDR2 FQNEAQ (reference sequence). CDR3 length: 14 amino acids. CDR3: CASSRLAVYNEQFF. DNA for the CDR3: TGTGCCAGCAGCCGACTAGCGGTCTACAATGAGCAGTTCTTC.

The V gene is TRBV19, the J gene TRBJ1-1, with TRBD1 matching over 8 bases. Losses at the gene ends were 6 bases for V and 5 bases for J; bases not matched to a gene: 5. Per the germline V gene, CDR1 is LNHDA and CDR2 is SQIVND (reference sequence). The CDR3 is made up of 13 amino acids. CDR3 in amino acids: CASSGQGGTEAFF. The CDR3 DNA sequence: TGTGCCAGTAGCGGACAGGGCGGGACTGAAGCTTTCTTT.

This clone was observed once. In this CDR3 the conserved last residue, phenylalanine or tryptophan, is missing, so a read error is likely. The DNA is omitted, as the CDR3 cannot be located on it reliably, and the CDR3 follows TCRdb's listing. V is TRBV3-1 (or the pseudogene TRBV3-2) and J is TRBJ1-2; TRBD1, the D gene given by the table, was not confirmed from the DNA. The CDR3 comprises 10 residues, both ends counted. CDR1 and CDR2 from the germline V gene are LGHDT and YNNKEL (reference sequence). The CDR3 reads CASSQDRAPR.

This clone was recorded a few times. The genes are TRBV6-5 and TRBJ1-1; D is ambiguous. The V and J ends lost 0 bases and 3 bases respectively, with 8 bases between them. This CDR3 comprises 14 residues. Germline values: CDR1 MNHEY, CDR2 SVGAGI. CDR3 in DNA: TGTGCCAGCAGTTACTCGGGGAAGGACACTGAAGCTTTCTTT. It is translated as CASSYSGKDTEAFF.

This clone was seen more than once but under ten times. The rearrangement joins TRBV6-1 to TRBJ1-3; 7 positions agree with TRBD1. Germline CDR1 and CDR2: MNHNS and SASEGT. Trimming at V came to 4 bases and at J to 0 bases, leaving 6 bases not matched to a gene. The CDR3 consists of 16 residues. The CDR3 coding sequence is TGTGCCAGCAGTGTTACAGGGGTTAGCTCTGGAAACACCATATATTTT. It is translated as CASSVTGVSSGNTIYF.

This chain uses TRBV7-8 with TRBJ1-1; D is perhaps TRBD1 (6 bases). Germline V gene lookup returns CDR1 SGHVS and CDR2 FQNEAQ. Trimming stripped 5 bases from V and 0 bases from J, with 13 bases between. This CDR3 comprises 15 residues. CDR3 protein: CASSPVGGLNTEAFF. In DNA form, the CDR3 reads TGTGCCAGCAGCCCCGTTGGGGGCCTGAACACTGAAGCTTTCTTT.

The rearrangement joins TRBV29-1 to TRBJ2-1; 10 bases agree with TRBD2. Germline trimming cut 3 bases from V and 4 bases from J; bases unmatched to any gene: 3. Germline V gives CDR1 SQVTM, CDR2 ANQGSEA. The CDR3 totals 14 residues. CDR3 residues: CSVDRTSGYNEQFF. The CDR3 DNA is TGCAGCGTTGATCGGACTAGCGGTTACAATGAGCAGTTCTTC.

V usage is TRBV9 and J usage is TRBJ2-1; D gene ambiguous. The CDR3 consists of 16 residues. CDR1 is SGDLS and CDR2 is YYNGEE in the germline V gene. The V gene lost 0 bases and the J gene lost 0 bases, with 10 bases spanning the gap. Here the CDR3 reads CASSVVSTHSYNEQFF. The CDR3, as DNA: TGTGCCAGCAGCGTAGTGTCCACGCACTCCTACAATGAGCAGTTCTTC.

This clone occurred a few times. V usage is TRBV7-9 and J usage is TRBJ2-2; D is ambiguous. The V end was cut by 0 bases, the J end by 7 bases, with 0 bases between. This CDR3 is 11 amino acids long. The germline gives CDR1 SEHNR, CDR2 FQNEAQ (reference sequence). The CDR3 sequence: CASSLAGELFF. The CDR3 DNA reads as TGTGCCAGCAGCTTAGCCGGGGAGCTGTTTTTT. Together with reference TRBV7-9 and TRBJ2-2, the CDR3 gives the full variable domain: DTGVSQNPRHKITKRGQNVTFRCDPISEHNRLYWYRQTLGQGPEFLTYFQNEAQLEKSRLLSDRFSAERPKGSFSTLEIQRTEQGDSAMYLCASSLAGELFFGEGSRLTVL.

The V call is TRBV12-5, the J call TRBJ2-7; a possible D gene is TRBD2 (5 bases). Trimming cost V 0 bases and J 4 bases, with 16 bases left between them. This CDR3 comprises 16 residues. The germline V gene has CDR1 LGHNT and CDR2 FRNRAP. The CDR3 region is CASGLVRMAGKYEQYF. Here the CDR3 DNA reads TGTGCTAGTGGTTTGGTAAGGATGGCCGGGAAATACGAGCAGTACTTC.

The chain couples TRBV5-5 to TRBJ1-1; the match to TRBD1 covers 7 bases. Germline V gene sequence: CDR1 SGHKS, CDR2 YYEKEE (reference sequence). This CDR3 region has 15 residues. Trimming took 3 bases from V and 3 from J; bases not matched to a gene: 8. For the CDR3, the DNA is TGTGCCAGCAGCTCCTACCGACAGGGCTACACTGAAGCTTTCTTT. Its protein product is CASSSYRQGYTEAFF.

The chain uses TRBV5-1 and TRBJ1-6, with a weak D call TRBD1 (6 bases). Per the germline V gene, CDR1 is SGHRS and CDR2 is YFSETQ. The CDR3 loop spans 14 amino acids. V lost 0 bases and J 9 bases, leaving 10 bases between the germline ends. As DNA, the CDR3 is TGCGCCAGCAGCTTGGGACAGGAACTTTCACCCCTCCACTTT. It translates to CASSLGQELSPLHF.

CDR3 sequence (DNA): TGCGCCAGCAGTCCCGGACAGGGGACTGGGGCCAACGTCCTGACTTTC. It encodes CASSPGQGTGANVLTF. The V and J genes are TRBV5-1 and TRBJ2-6; 9 nucleotides match TRBD1. Germline V gene sequence: CDR1 SGHRS, CDR2 YFSETQ. The CDR3 sequence is 16 residues long. The J segment lost 2 bases and the V segment lost 5 bases, leaving 5 bases of the junction unmatched.

V usage is TRBV3-1 (or the pseudogene TRBV3-2) and J usage is TRBJ2-7, with D possibly called TRBD1 or TRBD2 (6 bases each). Trimming shortened V by 5 bases and J by 4 bases, and 15 bases separated the two germline ends. The CDR3 has 14 residues. Germline assignment: CDR1 LGHDT and CDR2 YNNKEL (reference sequence). The chain's CDR3 is CASSFRGQRYEQYF. DNA of the CDR3: TGTGCCAGCAGCTTTCGGGGGCAGCGATACGAGCAGTACTTC.

The chain is built from TRBV5-6 and TRBJ2-1; D is perhaps TRBD2 (5 bases). CDR1 and CDR2 (germline): SGHDT, YYEEEE. The V gene lost 0 bases and the J gene lost 6 bases, with 10 bases spanning the gap. This CDR3 comprises 14 residues. DNA for the CDR3: TGTGCCAGCAGCTTGGCGCTAGCCACCAATGAGCAGTTCTTC. Protein: CASSLALATNEQFF.

This chain connects TRBV11-3 to TRBJ2-2; 7 bases align to TRBD2. The V gene's germline CDR1 is SGHNT and CDR2 YENEEA. Losses at the gene ends were 1 base for V and 2 bases for J; bases not matched to a gene: 7. The CDR3 has 17 residues. CDR3 nucleotides: TGTGCCAGCAGCTTAGGGGCCGGGGGGACCAACACCGGGGAGCTGTTTTTT. Translating it yields CASSLGAGGTNTGELFF.

In its sample, this clone was seen once. This rearrangement joins TRBV4-1 to TRBJ1-1; unclear D gene. Per the germline V gene, CDR1 is MGHRA and CDR2 is YSYEKL. This CDR3 is 14 amino acids long. V lost 2 bases and J 11 bases, leaving 18 bases between the germline ends. The CDR3 protein is CASSQPNVPRPAFF. CDR3 nucleotides: TGCGCCAGCAGCCAACCAAACGTCCCAAGGCCCGCTTTCTTT.